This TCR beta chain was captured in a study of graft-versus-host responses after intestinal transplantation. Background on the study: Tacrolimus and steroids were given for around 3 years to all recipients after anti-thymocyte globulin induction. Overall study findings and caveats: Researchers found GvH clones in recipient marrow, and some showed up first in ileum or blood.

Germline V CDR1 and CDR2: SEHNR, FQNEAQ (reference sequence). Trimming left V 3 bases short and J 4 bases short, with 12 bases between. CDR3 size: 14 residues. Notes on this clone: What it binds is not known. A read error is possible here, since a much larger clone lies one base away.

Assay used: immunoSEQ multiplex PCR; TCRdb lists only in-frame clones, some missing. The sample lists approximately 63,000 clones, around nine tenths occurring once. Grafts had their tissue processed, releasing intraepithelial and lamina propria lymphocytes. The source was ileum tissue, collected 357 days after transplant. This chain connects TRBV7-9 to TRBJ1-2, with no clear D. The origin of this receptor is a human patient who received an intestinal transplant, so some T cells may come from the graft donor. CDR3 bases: TGTGCCAGCAGCTTTGATGGGGTGTCCTATGGCTACACCTTC. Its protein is CASSFDGVSYGYTF.